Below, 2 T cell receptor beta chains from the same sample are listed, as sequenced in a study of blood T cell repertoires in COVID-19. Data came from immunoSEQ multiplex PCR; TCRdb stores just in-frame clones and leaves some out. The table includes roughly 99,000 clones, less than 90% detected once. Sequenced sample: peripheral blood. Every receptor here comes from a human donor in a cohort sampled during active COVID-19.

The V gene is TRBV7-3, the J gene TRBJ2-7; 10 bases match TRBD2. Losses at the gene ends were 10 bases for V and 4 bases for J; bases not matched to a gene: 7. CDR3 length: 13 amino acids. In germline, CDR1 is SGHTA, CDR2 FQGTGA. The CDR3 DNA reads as TGTGCCACATCTCCTAGCGGGAGTTACGAGCAGTACTTC. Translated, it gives CATSPSGSYEQYF.

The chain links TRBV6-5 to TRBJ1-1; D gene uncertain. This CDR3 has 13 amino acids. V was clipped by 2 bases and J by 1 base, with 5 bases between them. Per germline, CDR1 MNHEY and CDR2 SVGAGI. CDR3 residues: CASSYLRNTEAFF. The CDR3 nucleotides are TGTGCCAGCAGTTACCTCAGGAACACTGAAGCTTTCTTT.